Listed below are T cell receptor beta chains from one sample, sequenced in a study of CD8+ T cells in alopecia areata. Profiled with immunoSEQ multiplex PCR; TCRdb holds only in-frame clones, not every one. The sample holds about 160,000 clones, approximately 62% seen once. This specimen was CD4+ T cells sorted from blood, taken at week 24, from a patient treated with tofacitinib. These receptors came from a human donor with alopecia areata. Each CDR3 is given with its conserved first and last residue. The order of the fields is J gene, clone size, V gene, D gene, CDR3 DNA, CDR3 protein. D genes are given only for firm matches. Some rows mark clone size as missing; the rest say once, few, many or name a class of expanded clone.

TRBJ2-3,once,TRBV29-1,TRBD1,TGCAGCGTGGGACAGAAATACACAGATACGCAGTATTTT,CSVGQKYTDTQYF
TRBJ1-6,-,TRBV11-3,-,TGTGCCAGCAGCTTAGCCGGGACACCCAATTCACCCCTCCACTTT,CASSLAGTPNSPLHF
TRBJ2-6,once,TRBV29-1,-,TGCAGCGTTTCAGGGTACCACTCTGGGGCCAACGTCCTGACTTTC,CSVSGYHSGANVLTF
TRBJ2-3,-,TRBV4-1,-,TGCGCCAGCAGCCATGGGGCGGCGCTTCGCACAGATACGCAGTATTTT,CASSHGAALRTDTQYF
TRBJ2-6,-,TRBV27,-,TGTGCCAGCAGTTACCAAACCCAACCCAGGGGCTACTCTGGGGCCAACGTCCTGACTTTC,CASSYQTQPRGYSGANVLTF
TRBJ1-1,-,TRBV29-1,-,TGCAGCGCAGGACAGCACATGAACACTGAAGCTTTCTTT,CSAGQHMNTEAFF
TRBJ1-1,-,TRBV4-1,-,TGCGCCAGCAGCCAATTAGGGTACGCTGAAGCTTTCTTT,CASSQLGYAEAFF
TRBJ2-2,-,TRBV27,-,TGTGCCAGCAGCTCCGGACAGACGAACACCGGGGAGCTGTTTTTT,CASSSGQTNTGELFF
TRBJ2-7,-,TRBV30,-,TGTGCCTGGAGTGAACAGTCAGGGGTGGGGCAGTACTTC,CAWSEQSGVGQYF
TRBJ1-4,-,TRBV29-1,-,TGCAGCGCTGCGTGGGGCGGGAGTGAAAAACTGTTTTTT,CSAAWGGSEKLFF
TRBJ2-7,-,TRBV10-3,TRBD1,TGTGCCATCACTAGGGACAGGTCCCACGAGCAGTACTTC,CAITRDRSHEQYF
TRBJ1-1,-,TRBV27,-,TGTGCCAGCAGTTTGGGGGGAAGGAACACTGAAGCTTTCTTT,CASSLGGRNTEAFF
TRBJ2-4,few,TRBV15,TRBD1,TGTGCCACCAGCAGTAATCCAGGGGGCGCGGACATTCAGTACTTC,CATSSNPGGADIQYF
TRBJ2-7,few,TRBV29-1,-,TGCAGCGTTGTCAGAACAGGGTTTTTGGACGAGCAGTACTTC,CSVVRTGFLDEQYF
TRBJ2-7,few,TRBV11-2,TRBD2,TGTGCCAGCAGCCCCTCCCCGACTAGCGGGGGGGTGAGCTCCTACGAGCAGTACTTC,CASSPSPTSGGVSSYEQYF
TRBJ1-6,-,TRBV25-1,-,TGTGCCAGCAGGGGGATAGGGGAAGTCCATAATTCACCCCTCCACTTT,CASRGIGEVHNSPLHF
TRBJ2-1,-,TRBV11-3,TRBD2,TGTGCCAGCAGCACCCTCGGGGGGGTTGGCAATGAGCAGTTCTTC,CASSTLGGVGNEQFF
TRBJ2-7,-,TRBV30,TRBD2,TGTGCCTGTAGCGGGGGCCCCTACGAGCAGTACTTC,CACSGGPYEQYF
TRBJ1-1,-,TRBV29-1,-,TGCAGCGTCGGGGACGGGAGCAGGGGCACTGAAGCTTTCTTT,CSVGDGSRGTEAFF
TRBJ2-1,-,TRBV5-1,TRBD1,TGCGCCAGCAACCGACAGGGGTCCTACAATGAGCAGTTCTTC,CASNRQGSYNEQFF
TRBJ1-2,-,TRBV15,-,TGTGCCACCAGCAGAACCCCAGAGGCAGGCAACTTAGGCTACACCTTC,CATSRTPEAGNLGYTF
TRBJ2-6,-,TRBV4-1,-,TGCGCCAGCAGCCAAGATCAGGGCGGCTCTGGGGCCAACGTCCTGACTTTC,CASSQDQGGSGANVLTF
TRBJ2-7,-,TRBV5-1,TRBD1,TGCGCCAGCAGCTTAAGGACCGAGGTAGCCGGGACAGGGATTCTCCACGAGCAGTACTTC,CASSLRTEVAGTGILHEQYF
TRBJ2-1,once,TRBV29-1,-,TGCAGCGTTGTGGCGGTATCCTACAATGAGCAGTTCTTC,CSVVAVSYNEQFF
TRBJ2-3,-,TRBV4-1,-,TGCGCCAGCAGCCAAGATCCGGGTGTCGCAGATACGCAGTATTTT,CASSQDPGVADTQYF
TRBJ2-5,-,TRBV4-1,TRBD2,TGCGCCAGCAGCCAAGGTCCGTCTAGCGGGGGGGCCAAAGAGACCCAGTACTTC,CASSQGPSSGGAKETQYF
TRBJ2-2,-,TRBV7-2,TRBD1,TGTGCCAGCAGCTTAGCTGGGACAGGGGTCGCCGGGGAGCTGTTTTTT,CASSLAGTGVAGELFF
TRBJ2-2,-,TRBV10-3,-,TGTGCCATCAGTGGCACATCAACCGGGGAGCTGTTTTTT,CAISGTSTGELFF
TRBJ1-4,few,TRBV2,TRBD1,TGTGCCAGCAGTGTGACAGGGGGCGTTGAAAAACTGTTTTTT,CASSVTGGVEKLFF
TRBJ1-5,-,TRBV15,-,TGTGCCACCCGCTACCGGACAGAGGCTTATAGCAATCAGCCCCAGCATTTT,CATRYRTEAYSNQPQHF
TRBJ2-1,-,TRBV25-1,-,TGTGCCAGCAGTGAAATGGGGGGGCTGGCCTACAATGAGCAGTTCTTC,CASSEMGGLAYNEQFF
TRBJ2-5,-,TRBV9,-,TGTGCCAGCAGCTCCCAATATAAAGAGACCCAGTACTTC,CASSSQYKETQYF
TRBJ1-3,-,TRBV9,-,TGTGCCAGCAGCGTAGGACCGTTCTCTGGAAACACCATATATTTT,CASSVGPFSGNTIYF
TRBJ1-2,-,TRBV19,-,TGTGCCAGTAGCGTTCGGCCTGTCTATGGCTACACCTTC,CASSVRPVYGYTF
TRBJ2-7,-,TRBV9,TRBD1,TGTGCCAGCAGCCCAAGGACAGGACCCTACGAGCAGTACTTC,CASSPRTGPYEQYF
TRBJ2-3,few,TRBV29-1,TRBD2,TGCAGCGGCTCAACTAGCGCAGATACGCAGTATTTT,CSGSTSADTQYF
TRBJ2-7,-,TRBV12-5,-,TGTGCTAGTGGTTCCACCCGCGAACGGGGGTTGGACGAGCAGTACTTC,CASGSTRERGLDEQYF
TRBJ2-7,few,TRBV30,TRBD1,TGTGCCTGGAGTGGACAGGGGGGGTTTCAGTACTTC,CAWSGQGGFQYF
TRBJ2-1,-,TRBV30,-,TGTGCCTGGAGTGTATTTATGGCGGGGGAGCAGTTCTTC,CAWSVFMAGEQFF
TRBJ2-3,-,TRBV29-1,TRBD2,TGCAGCGTTGTCGGTCTTAGCGGGGGGAGCACAGATACGCAGTATTTT,CSVVGLSGGSTDTQYF
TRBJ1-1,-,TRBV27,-,TGTGCCAGCAGTAAAAACCGGGACGTTGTAGCTTTCTTT,CASSKNRDVVAFF
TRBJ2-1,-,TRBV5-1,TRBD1,TGCGCCAGCAGCTTTTCTGACAGGGGCTACAATGAGCAGTTCTTC,CASSFSDRGYNEQFF
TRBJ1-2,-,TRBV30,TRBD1,TGTGCCTGTCGGAGACCAGGGGGCGCGGATGGCTACACCTTC,CACRRPGGADGYTF
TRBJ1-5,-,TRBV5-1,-,TGCGCCAGCAGCTTGGAGGCAGGGAGTCGTTTCCAGCATTTT,CASSLEAGSRFQHF
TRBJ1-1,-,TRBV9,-,TGTGCCAGCAGCTCAGACGCCGGATTGAACACTGAAGCTTTCTTT,CASSSDAGLNTEAFF
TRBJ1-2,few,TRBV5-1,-,TGCGCCAGCAGCTTGGAGGGGTATCATGGCTACACCTTC,CASSLEGYHGYTF
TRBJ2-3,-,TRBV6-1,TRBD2,TGTGCCAGCAGTGAGGTTCCGGGACTAGCCGCAGATACGCAGTATTTT,CASSEVPGLAADTQYF
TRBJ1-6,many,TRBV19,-,TGTGCCAGTAGTACGGACAGCTCCCAACATTCACCCCTCCACTTT,CASSTDSSQHSPLHF
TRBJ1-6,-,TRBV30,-,TGTGCCTGGAGTGAGGGGGGTTATAATTCACCCCTCCACTTT,CAWSEGGYNSPLHF
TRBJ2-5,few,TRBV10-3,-,TGTGCCATCAGTGTCGGGGACACCTTAGGGGAGACCCAGTACTTC,CAISVGDTLGETQYF
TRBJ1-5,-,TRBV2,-,TGTGCCAGCAGCGTTACAGGGTATGAAGCCAATCAGCCCCAGCATTTT,CASSVTGYEANQPQHF
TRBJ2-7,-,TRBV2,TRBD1,TGTGCCAGCACTTCGGGCGGGACAGGGAAATCCTACGAGCAGTACTTC,CASTSGGTGKSYEQYF
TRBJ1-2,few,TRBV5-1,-,TGCGCCAGCAGCTTGGAGGGATCTAACTATGGCTACACCTTC,CASSLEGSNYGYTF
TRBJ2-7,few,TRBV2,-,TGTGCCAGCAGCTCCTCCCTCCCTTCCGAGCAGTACTTC,CASSSSLPSEQYF
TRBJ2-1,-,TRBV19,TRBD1,TGTGCCAGTAGACCCTTAGGGACAGGCGGTAATGAGCAGTTCTTC,CASRPLGTGGNEQFF
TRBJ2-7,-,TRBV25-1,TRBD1,TGTGCCAGCAGACCCGGACAGGGGACCTACGAGCAGTACTTC,CASRPGQGTYEQYF
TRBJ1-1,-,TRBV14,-,TGTGCCAGCAGCCAACAGAGAGGGAACACTGAAGCTTTCTTT,CASSQQRGNTEAFF
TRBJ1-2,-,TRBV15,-,TGTGCCACCAGCAGAGATCGGGGGAGGATCTATGGCTACACCTTC,CATSRDRGRIYGYTF
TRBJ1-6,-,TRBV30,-,TGTGCCTGGAGAGCGGGGGTGCGGGGGCCCCTCCACTTT,CAWRAGVRGPLHF